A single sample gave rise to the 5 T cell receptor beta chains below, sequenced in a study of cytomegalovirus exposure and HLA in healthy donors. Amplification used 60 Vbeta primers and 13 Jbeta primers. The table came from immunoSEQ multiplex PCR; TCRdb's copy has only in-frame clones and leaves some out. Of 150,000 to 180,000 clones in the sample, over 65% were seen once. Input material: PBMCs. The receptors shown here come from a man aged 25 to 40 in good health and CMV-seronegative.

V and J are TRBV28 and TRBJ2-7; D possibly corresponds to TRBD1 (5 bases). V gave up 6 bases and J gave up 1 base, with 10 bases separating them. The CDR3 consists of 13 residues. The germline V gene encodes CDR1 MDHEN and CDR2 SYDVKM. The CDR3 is CASRQEPSYEQYF. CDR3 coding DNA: TGTGCCAGCAGACAGGAGCCTTCCTACGAGCAGTACTTC.

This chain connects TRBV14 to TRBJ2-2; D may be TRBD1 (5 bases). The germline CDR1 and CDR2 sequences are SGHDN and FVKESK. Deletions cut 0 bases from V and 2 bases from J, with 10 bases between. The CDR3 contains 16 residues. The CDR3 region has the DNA TGTGCCAGCAGCCAAGACAGGGTCCGCAACACCGGGGAGCTGTTTTTT. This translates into CASSQDRVRNTGELFF.

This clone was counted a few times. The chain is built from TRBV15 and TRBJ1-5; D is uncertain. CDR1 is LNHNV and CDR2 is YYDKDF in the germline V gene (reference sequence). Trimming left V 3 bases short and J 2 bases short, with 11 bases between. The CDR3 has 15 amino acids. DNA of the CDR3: TGTGCCACCAGCAGGGACCCCGGGGGCAATCAGCCCCAGCATTTT. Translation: CATSRDPGGNQPQHF.

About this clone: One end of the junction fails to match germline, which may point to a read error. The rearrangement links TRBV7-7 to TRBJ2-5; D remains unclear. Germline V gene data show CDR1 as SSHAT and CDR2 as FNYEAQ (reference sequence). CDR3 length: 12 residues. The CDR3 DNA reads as TGTGCTAGCAGCCCGGTCGGAGAGACCCAGTACTTC. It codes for CASSPVGETQYF.

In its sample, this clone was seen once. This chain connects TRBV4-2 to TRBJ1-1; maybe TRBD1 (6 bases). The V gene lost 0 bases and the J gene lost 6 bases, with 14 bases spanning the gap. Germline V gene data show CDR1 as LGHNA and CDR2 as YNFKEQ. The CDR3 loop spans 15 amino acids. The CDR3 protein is CASSQDMQGTAEAFF. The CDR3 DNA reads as TGTGCCAGCAGCCAAGATATGCAGGGGACGGCTGAAGCTTTCTTT.